The entry that follows covers one TCR beta chain sequence. Sequenced by immunoSEQ multiplex PCR; TCRdb stores in-frame clones only, minus some. The sample contains some 400,000 clones, 85% to 95% of which appear only once. Trimming took off 8 bases at V and 4 bases at J, with 15 bases between the two ends. This CDR3 is built from 13 residues. Germline CDR1 and CDR2: MNHEY and SVGAGI. The sample belongs to a study of shared T cell receptors in the human thymus. The genes are TRBV6-5 and TRBJ2-7, with no clear D. The specimen sequenced was thymocytes. This clonotype was obtained from a human donor. The CDR3 loop reads CASANPVSYEQYF. CDR3 bases: TGTGCCAGCGCAAACCCCGTGTCTTACGAGCAGTACTTC.